This T cell receptor beta chain was recovered during a study of shared clonotypes between healthy human individuals. On the study more broadly: Per donor, three plates held CD4 naive cells, three held CD4 memory, two held CD8 naive and one held CD8 memory.

Study results and caveats: Estimated richness was generally greater in naive than memory subsets.

How the authors handled the data: Filtering differed for immunoSEQ, which gave only junction sequences without quality scores. The data were produced by immunoSEQ multiplex PCR, yet TCRdb's version contains in-frame clones alone and is incomplete. From that table come the V and J calls and clone size; the DNA was used to work out D and trimming. The sample has about 1.5 million clones, approximately 98% seen once. The germline CDR1 and CDR2 sequences are SQVTM and ANQGSEA. With 4 bases removed from V and 6 bases from J, the gap between germline ends came to 15 bases. CDR3 length: 13 residues. Details on this clone: Its antigen is not known.

Study donors comprised healthy, HIV-negative adults devoid of recent acute infection or vaccination. The sequence was obtained from a man aged 30-40 years in good health. This chain links TRBV29-1 with TRBJ1-1; D is undetermined. The sample taken for sequencing was naive CD4+ T cells sorted from blood. This sample's subset: CD45RA+ positively selected. Written as DNA, the CDR3 is TGCAGCGTTGCGGGAAATCTGGTCGCTGAAGCTTTCTTT. This translates into CSVAGNLVAEAFF.